Following are 15 T cell receptor beta chains from one sample sequenced in a study of cytomegalovirus exposure and HLA in healthy donors. Primers included in the PCR were 60 Vbeta and 13 Jbeta primers. Produced via immunoSEQ multiplex PCR; TCRdb's table is partial and in-frame only. Of about 7,200 clones detected, roughly half appear once; the ten largest clones hold 5% to 6%. The sequencing sample was made of PBMCs. All receptors come from a man aged 25-45 years in good health and CMV-seropositive.

The CDR3 sequence: CSVDGTSGGQETQYF. The CDR3 coding sequence is TGCAGCGTTGACGGGACTAGCGGGGGGCAAGAGACCCAGTACTTC. The J gene is TRBJ2-5, the V gene TRBV29-1; TRBD2 agrees at 15 bases. Germline CDR1 is SQVTM and CDR2 is ANQGSEA. The CDR3 extends over 15 amino acids. The junction had 1 base not matched to a gene; V was cut back by 3 bases and J by 2 bases.

The chain combines TRBV7-2 with TRBJ2-7; a weak D match, TRBD2 (5 bases). V shed 5 bases and J shed 3 bases, with 8 bases lying between them. The germline gives CDR1 SGHTA, CDR2 FQGNSA. This CDR3 has 12 residues. CDR3: CASSEGFYEQYF. CDR3 nucleotides: TGTGCCAGCAGCGAGGGATTCTACGAGCAGTACTTC.

V and J are TRBV6-5 and TRBJ2-3; D might be TRBD1 (6 bases). This CDR3 has 14 residues. Germline lookup yields CDR1 MNHEY and CDR2 SVGAGI. V lost 11 bases to trimming and J lost 0 bases, with 15 bases between them. The CDR3 is CACQMGASTDTQYF. The CDR3 region has the DNA TGTGCCTGTCAAATGGGGGCGAGCACAGATACGCAGTATTTT.

This sequence joins TRBV25-1 and TRBJ1-6; a weak D match, TRBD1 (6 bases). The V gene lost 6 bases and the J gene lost 8 bases, with 14 bases spanning the gap. The CDR3 contains 14 residues. Germline-derived CDR1 and CDR2 are MGHDK and SYGVNS. The CDR3, as DNA: TGTGCCAGCAGCTTTAAGGGGGGGGATTCACCCCTCCACTTT. It encodes CASSFKGGDSPLHF. The full variable domain, rest sourced from reference TRBV25-1 and TRBJ1-6, is EADIYQTPRYLVIGTGKKITLECSQTMGHDKMYWYQQDPGMELHLIHYSYGVNSTEKGDLSSESTVSRIRTEHFPLTLESARPSHTSQYLCASSFKGGDSPLHFGNGTRLTVT.

J is TRBJ1-2 and V is TRBV6-1; 11 bases agree with TRBD1. This CDR3 region has 15 residues. The V and J ends lost 4 bases and 10 bases, in that order; junction bases with no gene match: 11. CDR1 is MNHNS and CDR2 is SASEGT in the germline V gene. CDR3 protein: CASSGGGQGAGYYTF. The CDR3 region has the DNA TGTGCCAGCAGTGGGGGCGGACAGGGGGCGGGATACTACACCTTC.

This clone was seen a handful of times. The chain links TRBV27 to TRBJ2-7, with D hard to call. The CDR3 contains 12 residues. CDR1 is MNHEY and CDR2 is SMNVEV in the germline V gene (reference sequence). The V gene lost 4 bases and the J gene lost 2 bases, with 6 bases spanning the gap. CDR3 region: CASSSQTYEQYF. The CDR3 DNA follows: TGTGCCAGCAGTTCCCAAACCTACGAGCAGTACTTC.

The chain carries TRBV21-1 and TRBJ1-2; TRBD1 was called by the table and not checked on the DNA. TRBV21-1 is assigned pseudogene status. The CDR3 spans 15 residues. CDR3 loop: CASSKVGYRVSGYTF. DNA for the CDR3: TGTGCCAGCAGCAAAGTGGGCTACAGGGTGTCTGGCTACACCTTC.

In DNA, the CDR3 is TGTGCCATCAAGGGGGGGATGAACACTGAAGCTTTCTTT. Protein product: CAIKGGMNTEAFF. The rearrangement joins TRBV10-3 to TRBJ1-1; possibly TRBD1 for D (6 bases). Trimming removed 7 bases at V and 0 bases at J, with 9 bases between. CDR3 length: 13 residues. Per the germline V gene, CDR1 is ENHRY and CDR2 is SYGVKD.

The chain combines TRBV5-4 with TRBJ2-1; the match to TRBD2 covers 10 bases. Germline V lookup: CDR1 SGHNT, CDR2 YYREEE (reference sequence). The CDR3 runs 16 residues. Losses at the gene ends were 0 bases for V and 5 bases for J; bases not matched to a gene: 5. CDR3 sequence (DNA): TGTGCCAGCAGCTTGGGGGACCTAGCGGGGGACAATGAGCAGTTCTTC. Residues: CASSLGDLAGDNEQFF.

V is TRBV10-3 and J is TRBJ2-7; 8 nucleotides line up with TRBD1. CDR3 length: 14 amino acids. Germline CDR1 and CDR2: ENHRY and SYGVKD. The J segment lost 3 bases and the V segment lost 6 bases, leaving 7 bases of the junction unmatched. The chain's CDR3 is CAIRPTGGDYEQYF. CDR3 sequence (DNA): TGTGCCATCAGGCCCACAGGGGGAGACTACGAGCAGTACTTC.

The V gene is TRBV10-3, the J gene TRBJ1-5; D ambiguous. Trimming removed 5 bases at V and 3 bases at J, with 14 bases between. Germline V gene lookup returns CDR1 ENHRY and CDR2 SYGVKD. This CDR3 is 15 amino acids long. The CDR3 nucleotides are TGTGCCATCAGTCAAACGGGAGATTTCAATCAGCCCCAGCATTTT. Translated: CAISQTGDFNQPQHF.

The rearrangement links TRBV9 to TRBJ1-3, with D unclear. This CDR3 has 19 amino acids. CDR1 and CDR2 from the germline V gene are SGDLS and YYNGEE. The V end was cut by 4 bases, the J end by 0 bases, with 23 bases between. CDR3: CASSPTLMAGTVSGNTIYF. The CDR3 DNA reads as TGTGCCAGCAGCCCAACTCTAATGGCCGGTACAGTCTCTGGAAACACCATATATTTT.

This chain uses TRBV29-1 with TRBJ1-1, with 9 bases that match TRBD1. The CDR3 is 13 residues long. From germline, CDR1 is SQVTM and CDR2 ANQGSEA. Losses at the gene ends were 6 bases for V and 3 bases for J; bases not matched to a gene: 5. CDR3 in DNA: TGCAGCGTCTCACAGGGGGCAGACACTGAAGCTTTCTTT. Encoded protein: CSVSQGADTEAFF. The variable domain in full, completed from reference TRBV29-1 and TRBJ1-1, reads SAVISQKPSRDICQRGTSLTIQCQVDSQVTMMFWYRQQPGQSLTLIATANQGSEATYESGFVIDKFPISRPNLTFSTLTVSNMSPEDSSIYLCSVSQGADTEAFFGQGTRLTVV.

A few counts support this clone. V is TRBV23-1 and J is TRBJ1-5; D gene unclear. TRBV23-1 is an ORF for which the function is uncertain. The CDR3 consists of 14 residues. V dropped 6 bases and J dropped 3 bases, with 12 bases sitting between them. This CDR3 is CASSQTVLNQPQHF. CDR3 DNA sequence: TGCGCCAGCAGCCAAACTGTCCTCAATCAGCCCCAGCATTTT.

This clone was observed a handful of times. The rearrangement links TRBV29-1 to TRBJ1-1; D is unclear. CDR3 length equals 12 residues. Looked up from germline, CDR1 is SQVTM and CDR2 is ANQGSEA. Trimming removed 6 bases at V and 0 bases at J, with 8 bases between. The CDR3 spells CSVVEVNTEAFF. The CDR3 DNA reads as TGCAGCGTAGTCGAGGTGAACACTGAAGCTTTCTTT.